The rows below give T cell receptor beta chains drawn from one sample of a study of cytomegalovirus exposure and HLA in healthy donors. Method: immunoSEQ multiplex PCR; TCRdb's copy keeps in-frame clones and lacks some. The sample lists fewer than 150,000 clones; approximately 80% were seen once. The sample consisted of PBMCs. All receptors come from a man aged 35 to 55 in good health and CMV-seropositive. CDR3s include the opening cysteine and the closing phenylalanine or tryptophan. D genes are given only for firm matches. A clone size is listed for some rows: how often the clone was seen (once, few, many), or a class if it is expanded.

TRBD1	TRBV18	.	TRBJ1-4	CASSSWTGVEKLFF	TGTGCCAGCTCATCCTGGACAGGGGTTGAAAAACTGTTTTTT
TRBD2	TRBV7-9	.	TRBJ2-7	CASTLAGGTYEQYF	TGTGCCAGCACCCTAGCGGGAGGGACTTACGAGCAGTACTTC
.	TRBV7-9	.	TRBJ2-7	CASSSQPPIGMEYF	TGTGCCAGCAGCTCCCAACCCCCTATCGGTATGGAGTACTTC
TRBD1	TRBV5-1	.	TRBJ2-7	CASSLAQGAGEQYF	TGCGCCAGCAGCTTGGCGCAGGGGGCAGGCGAGCAGTACTTC
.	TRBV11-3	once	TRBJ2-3	CASSSGADTQYF	TGTGCCAGCAGCTCGGGGGCAGATACGCAGTATTTT
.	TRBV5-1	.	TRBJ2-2	CASSLPGSGGELFF	TGCGCCAGCAGTCTACCGGGGTCCGGCGGGGAGCTGTTTTTT
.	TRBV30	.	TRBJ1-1	CAWSVVAAEAFF	TGTGCCTGGAGTGTAGTTGCGGCAGAGGCTTTCTTT
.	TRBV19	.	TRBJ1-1	CASSITGNTEAFF	TGTGCCAGTAGTATAACAGGAAACACTGAAGCTTTCTTT
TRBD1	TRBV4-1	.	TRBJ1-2	CASTNTPGQVYGYTF	TGCGCCAGCACCAATACCCCGGGACAGGTCTATGGCTACACCTTC
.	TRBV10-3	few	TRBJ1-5	CAIRGLQGQPQHF	TGTGCCATCAGAGGCCTTCAGGGTCAGCCCCAGCATTTT
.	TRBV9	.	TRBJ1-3	CASSLDSVSGNTIYF	TGTGCCAGCAGCCTTGACAGCGTCTCTGGAAACACCATATATTTT
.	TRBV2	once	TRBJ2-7	CATVQGNEQYF	TGTGCCACCGTACAGGGAAACGAGCAGTACTTC
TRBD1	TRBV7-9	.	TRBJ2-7	CASRLTGGREQYF	TGTGCCAGCAGACTCACAGGGGGTCGCGAGCAGTACTTC
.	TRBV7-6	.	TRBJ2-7	CASSLATGTAPYEQYF	TGTGCCAGCAGCTTGGCGACCGGGACTGCCCCTTACGAGCAGTACTTC
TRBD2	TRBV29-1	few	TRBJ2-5	CSVEDQGGGGAGETQYF	TGCAGCGTTGAAGATCAAGGGGGCGGGGGGGCCGGAGAGACCCAGTACTTC
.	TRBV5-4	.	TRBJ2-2	CASSPPARSGTGELFF	TGTGCCAGCAGCCCACCAGCCCGGAGTGGCACCGGGGAGCTGTTTTTT
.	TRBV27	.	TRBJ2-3	CASSFVAARTDTQYF	TGTGCCAGCAGTTTCGTAGCGGCTCGCACAGATACGCAGTATTTT
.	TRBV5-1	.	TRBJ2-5	CASSLAQGGIETQYF	TGCGCCAGCAGCTTGGCACAGGGGGGGATTGAGACCCAGTACTTC
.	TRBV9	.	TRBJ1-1	CASSPLGRGGTEAFF	TGTGCCAGCAGCCCCCTGGGCCGGGGGGGCACTGAAGCTTTCTTT
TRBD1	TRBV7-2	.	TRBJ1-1	CASSPWGTAQGEAFF	TGTGCCAGCAGCCCGTGGGGGACAGCGCAAGGTGAAGCTTTCTTT
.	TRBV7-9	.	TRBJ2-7	CASSSAGTFPYEQYF	TGTGCCAGCAGCTCAGCCGGGACTTTTCCCTACGAGCAGTACTTC
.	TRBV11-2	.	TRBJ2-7	CASSSGRSNYEQYF	TGTGCCAGCAGCTCCGGCAGGTCAAACTACGAGCAGTACTTC
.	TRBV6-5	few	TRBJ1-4	CASSYGLSEKLFF	TGTGCCAGCAGTTATGGTTTGAGTGAAAAACTGTTTTTT
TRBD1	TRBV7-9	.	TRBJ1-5	CASSLGTGPGPQHF	TGTGCCAGCAGCTTAGGGACAGGGCCAGGGCCCCAGCATTTT
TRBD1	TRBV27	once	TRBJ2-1	CASTPGQGPIYNEQFF	TGTGCCAGCACCCCGGGACAGGGTCCTATATACAATGAGCAGTTCTTC
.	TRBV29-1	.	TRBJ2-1	CSVAHRVNEQFF	TGCAGCGTTGCGCACAGGGTAAATGAGCAGTTCTTC
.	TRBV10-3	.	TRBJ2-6	CAISAGAGRTNVLTF	TGTGCCATCAGTGCAGGGGCAGGCAGGACCAACGTCCTGACTTTC
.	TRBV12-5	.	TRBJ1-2	CASGLMMREGVDGYTF	TGTGCTAGTGGTTTGATGATGAGGGAGGGCGTCGATGGCTACACCTTC
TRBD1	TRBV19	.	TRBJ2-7	CASRTGVVGDEQYF	TGTGCCAGTAGGACAGGGGTCGTCGGGGACGAGCAGTACTTC
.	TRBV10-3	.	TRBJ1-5	CAISESASNQPQHF	TGTGCCATCAGTGAGTCAGCCAGCAATCAGCCCCAGCATTTT
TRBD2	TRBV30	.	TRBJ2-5	CAWELAGALQETQYF	TGTGCCTGGGAACTAGCGGGGGCTCTACAAGAGACCCAGTACTTC